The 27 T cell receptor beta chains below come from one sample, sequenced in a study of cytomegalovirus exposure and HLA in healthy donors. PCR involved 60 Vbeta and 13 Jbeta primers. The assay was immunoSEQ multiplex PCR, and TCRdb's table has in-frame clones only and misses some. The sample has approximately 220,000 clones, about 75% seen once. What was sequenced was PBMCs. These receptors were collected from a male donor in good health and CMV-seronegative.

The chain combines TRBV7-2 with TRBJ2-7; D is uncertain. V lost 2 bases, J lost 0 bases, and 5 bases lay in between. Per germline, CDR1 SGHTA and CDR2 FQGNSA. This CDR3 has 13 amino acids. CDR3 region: CASSLQFSYEQYF. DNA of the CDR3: TGTGCCAGCAGCTTACAATTCTCCTACGAGCAGTACTTC.

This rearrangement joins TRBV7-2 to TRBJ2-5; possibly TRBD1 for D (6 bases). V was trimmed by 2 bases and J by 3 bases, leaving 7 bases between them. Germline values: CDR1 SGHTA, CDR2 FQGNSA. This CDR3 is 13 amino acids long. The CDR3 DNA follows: TGTGCCAGCAGCTTAAACAGGGAAGAGACCCAGTACTTC. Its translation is CASSLNREETQYF.

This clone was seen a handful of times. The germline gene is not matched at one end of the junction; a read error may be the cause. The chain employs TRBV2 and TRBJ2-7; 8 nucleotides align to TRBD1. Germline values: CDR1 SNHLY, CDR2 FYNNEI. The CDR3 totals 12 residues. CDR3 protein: CASSLSGDRSNF. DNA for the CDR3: TGTGCCAGCAGTCTATCGGGGGACAGGTCGAACTTC.

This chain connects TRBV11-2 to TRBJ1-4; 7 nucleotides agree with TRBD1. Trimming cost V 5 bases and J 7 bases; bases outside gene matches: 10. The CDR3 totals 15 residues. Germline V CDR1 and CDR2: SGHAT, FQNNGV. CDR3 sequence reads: CASSPGTDESEKLFF. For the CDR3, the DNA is TGTGCCAGCAGCCCTGGGACAGACGAGAGTGAAAAACTGTTTTTT.

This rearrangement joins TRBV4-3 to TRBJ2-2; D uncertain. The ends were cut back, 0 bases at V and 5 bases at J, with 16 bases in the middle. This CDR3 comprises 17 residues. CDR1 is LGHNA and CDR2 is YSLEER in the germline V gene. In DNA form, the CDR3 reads TGCGCCAGCAGCCAAGAGAACGCGCCAGGTTGGACCGGGGAGCTGTTTTTT. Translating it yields CASSQENAPGWTGELFF.

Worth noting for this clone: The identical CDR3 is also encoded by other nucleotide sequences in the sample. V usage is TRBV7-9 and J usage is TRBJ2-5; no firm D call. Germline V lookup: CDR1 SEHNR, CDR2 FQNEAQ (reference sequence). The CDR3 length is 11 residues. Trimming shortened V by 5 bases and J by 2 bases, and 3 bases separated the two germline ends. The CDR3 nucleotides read TGTGCCAGCAGCCCGCAAGAGACCCAGTACTTC. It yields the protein CASSPQETQYF.

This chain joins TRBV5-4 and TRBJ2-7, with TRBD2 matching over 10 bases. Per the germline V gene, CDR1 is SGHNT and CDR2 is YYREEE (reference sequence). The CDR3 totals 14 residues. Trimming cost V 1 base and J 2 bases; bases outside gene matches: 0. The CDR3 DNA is TGTGCCAGCAGCTTGACTAGCGGGACCTACGAGCAGTACTTC. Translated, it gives CASSLTSGTYEQYF.

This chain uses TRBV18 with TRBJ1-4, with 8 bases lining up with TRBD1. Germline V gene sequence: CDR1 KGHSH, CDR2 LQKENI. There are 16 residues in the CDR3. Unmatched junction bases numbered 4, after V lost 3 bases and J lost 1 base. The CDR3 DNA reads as TGTGCCAGCTCACCCTTCACAGGGGGAACTAATGAAAAACTGTTTTTT. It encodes CASSPFTGGTNEKLFF.

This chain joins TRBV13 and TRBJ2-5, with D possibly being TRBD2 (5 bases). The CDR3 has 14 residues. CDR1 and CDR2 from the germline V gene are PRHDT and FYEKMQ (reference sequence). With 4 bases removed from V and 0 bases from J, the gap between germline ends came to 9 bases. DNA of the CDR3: TGTGCCAGCAGCTCGGGGTCCTACCAAGAGACCCAGTACTTC. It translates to CASSSGSYQETQYF.

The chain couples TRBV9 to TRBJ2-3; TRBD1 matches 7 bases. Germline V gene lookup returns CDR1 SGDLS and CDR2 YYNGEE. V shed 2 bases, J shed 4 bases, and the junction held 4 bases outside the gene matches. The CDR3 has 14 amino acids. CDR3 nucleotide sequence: TGTGCCAGCAGCGTTCGACAGGGCCCAGATACGCAGTATTTT. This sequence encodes CASSVRQGPDTQYF. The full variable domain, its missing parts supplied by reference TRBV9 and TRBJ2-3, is DSGVTQTPKHLITATGQRVTLRCSPRSGDLSVYWYQQSLDQGLQFLIQYYNGEERAKGNILERFSAQQFPDLHSELNLSSLELGDSALYFCASSVRQGPDTQYFGPGTRLTVL.

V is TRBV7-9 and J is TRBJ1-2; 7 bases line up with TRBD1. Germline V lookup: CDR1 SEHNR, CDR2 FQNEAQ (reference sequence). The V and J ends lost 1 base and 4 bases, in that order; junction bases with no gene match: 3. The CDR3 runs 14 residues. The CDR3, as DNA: TGTGCCAGCAGCTTAGGGGACAGTCCCTATGGCTACACCTTC. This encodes CASSLGDSPYGYTF.

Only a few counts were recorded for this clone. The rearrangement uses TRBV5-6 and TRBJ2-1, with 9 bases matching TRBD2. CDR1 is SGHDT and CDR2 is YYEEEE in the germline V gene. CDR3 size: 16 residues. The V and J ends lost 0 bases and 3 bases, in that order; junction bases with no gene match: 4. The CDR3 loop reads CASSLVTSGFYNEQFF. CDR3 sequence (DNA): TGTGCCAGCAGCTTGGTCACTAGCGGGTTCTACAATGAGCAGTTCTTC.

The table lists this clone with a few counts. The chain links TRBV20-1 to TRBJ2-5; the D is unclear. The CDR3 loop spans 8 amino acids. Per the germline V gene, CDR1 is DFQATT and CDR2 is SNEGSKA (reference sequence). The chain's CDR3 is CSPGTQYF. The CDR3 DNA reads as TGCAGCCCCGGGACCCAGTACTTC.

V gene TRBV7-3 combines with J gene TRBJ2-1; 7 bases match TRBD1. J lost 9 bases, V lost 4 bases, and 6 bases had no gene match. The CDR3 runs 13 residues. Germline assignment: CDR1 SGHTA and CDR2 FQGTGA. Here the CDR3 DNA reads TGTGCCAGCAGCTCCGAGGGGGCGCGTGAGCAGTTCTTC. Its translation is CASSSEGAREQFF.

The CDR3 DNA is TGTGCCAGCAGCTTAGGGACAGGGACTTCACCCCTCCACTTT. Translated: CASSLGTGTSPLHF. The chain recombines TRBV5-6 with TRBJ1-6; 9 nucleotides line up with TRBD1. V gave up 2 bases and J gave up 9 bases; unmatched junction bases: 3. Per germline, CDR1 SGHDT and CDR2 YYEEEE. The CDR3 has 14 residues.

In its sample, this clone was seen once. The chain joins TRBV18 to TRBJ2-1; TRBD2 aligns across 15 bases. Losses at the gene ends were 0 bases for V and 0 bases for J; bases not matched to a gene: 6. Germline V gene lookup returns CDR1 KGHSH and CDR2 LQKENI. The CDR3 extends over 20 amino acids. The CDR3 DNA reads TGTGCCAGCTCACCACCTGCGGGACTAGCGGGAGGTGTCTCCTACAATGAGCAGTTCTTC. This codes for CASSPPAGLAGGVSYNEQFF.

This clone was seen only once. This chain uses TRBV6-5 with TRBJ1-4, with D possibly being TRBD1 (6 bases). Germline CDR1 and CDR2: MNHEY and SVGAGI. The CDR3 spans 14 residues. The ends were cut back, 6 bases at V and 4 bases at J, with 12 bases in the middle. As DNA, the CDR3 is TGTGCCAGCAGCCCGGGACAACTTAATGAAAAACTGTTTTTT. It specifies CASSPGQLNEKLFF.

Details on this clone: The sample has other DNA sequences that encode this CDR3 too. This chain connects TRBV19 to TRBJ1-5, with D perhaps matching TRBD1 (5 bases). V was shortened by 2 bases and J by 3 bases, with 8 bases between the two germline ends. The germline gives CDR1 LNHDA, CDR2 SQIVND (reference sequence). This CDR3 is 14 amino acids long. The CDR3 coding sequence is TGTGCCAGTAGTATAAGGGACTCCAATCAGCCCCAGCATTTT. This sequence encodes CASSIRDSNQPQHF. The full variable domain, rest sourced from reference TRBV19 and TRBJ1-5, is DGGITQSPKYLFRKEGQNVTLSCEQNLNHDAMYWYRQDPGQGLRLIYYSQIVNDFQKGDIAEGYSVSREKKESFPLTVTSAQKNPTAFYLCASSIRDSNQPQHFGDGTRLSIL.

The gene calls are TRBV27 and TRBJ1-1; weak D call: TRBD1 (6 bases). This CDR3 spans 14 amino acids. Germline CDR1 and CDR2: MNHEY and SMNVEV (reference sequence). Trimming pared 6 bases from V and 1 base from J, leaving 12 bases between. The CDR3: CASSVGTKNTEAFF. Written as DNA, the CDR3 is TGTGCCAGCAGCGTCGGGACAAAGAACACTGAAGCTTTCTTT.

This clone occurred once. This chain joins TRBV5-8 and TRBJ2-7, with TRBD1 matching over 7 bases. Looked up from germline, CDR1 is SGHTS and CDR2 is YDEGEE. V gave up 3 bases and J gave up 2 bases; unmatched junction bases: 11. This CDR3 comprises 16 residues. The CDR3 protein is CASSSPSRTGAYEQYF. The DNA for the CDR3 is TGTGCCAGCAGCTCCCCGTCTCGTACAGGGGCCTACGAGCAGTACTTC. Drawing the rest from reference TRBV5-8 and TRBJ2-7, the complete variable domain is EAGVTQSPTHLIKTRGQQATLRCSPISGHTSVYWYQQALGLGLQFLLWYDEGEERNRGNFPPRFSGRQFPNYSSELNVNALELEDSALYLCASSSPSRTGAYEQYFGPGTRLTVT.

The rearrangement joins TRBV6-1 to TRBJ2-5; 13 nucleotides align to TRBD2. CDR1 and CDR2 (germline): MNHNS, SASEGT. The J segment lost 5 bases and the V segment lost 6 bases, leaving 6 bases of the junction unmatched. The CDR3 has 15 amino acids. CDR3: CASRGLAGSDETQYF. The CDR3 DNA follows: TGTGCCAGCAGGGGACTAGCGGGGTCCGATGAGACCCAGTACTTC.

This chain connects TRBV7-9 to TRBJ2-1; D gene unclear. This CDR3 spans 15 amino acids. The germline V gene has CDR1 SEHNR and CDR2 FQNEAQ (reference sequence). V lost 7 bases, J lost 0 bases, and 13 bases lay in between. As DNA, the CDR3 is TGTGCCAGCACCTCTACCCTGAGCTCCTACAATGAGCAGTTCTTC. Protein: CASTSTLSSYNEQFF.

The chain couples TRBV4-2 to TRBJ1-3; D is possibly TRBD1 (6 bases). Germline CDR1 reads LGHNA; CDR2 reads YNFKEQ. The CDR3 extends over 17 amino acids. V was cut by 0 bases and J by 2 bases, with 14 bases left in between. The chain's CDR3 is CASSQDSGGGAGNTIYF. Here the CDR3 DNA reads TGTGCCAGCAGCCAAGATTCGGGGGGCGGGGCTGGAAACACCATATATTTT.

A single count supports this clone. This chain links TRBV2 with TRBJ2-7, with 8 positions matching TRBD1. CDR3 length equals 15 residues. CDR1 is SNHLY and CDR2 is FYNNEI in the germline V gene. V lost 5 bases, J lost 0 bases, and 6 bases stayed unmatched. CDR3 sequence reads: CASSPKDRASYEQYF. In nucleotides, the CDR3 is TGTGCCAGCAGTCCGAAGGACAGGGCCTCCTACGAGCAGTACTTC.

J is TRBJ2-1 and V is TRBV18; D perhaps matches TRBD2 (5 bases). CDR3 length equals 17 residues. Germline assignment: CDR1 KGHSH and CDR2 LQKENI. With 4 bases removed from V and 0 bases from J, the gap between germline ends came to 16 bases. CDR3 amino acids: CASSLAPVGSSYNEQFF. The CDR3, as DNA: TGTGCCAGCTCACTCGCCCCGGTGGGGAGCTCCTACAATGAGCAGTTCTTC. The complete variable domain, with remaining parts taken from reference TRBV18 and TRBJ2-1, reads NAGVMQNPRHLVRRRGQEARLRCSPMKGHSHVYWYRQLPEEGLKFMVYLQKENIIDESGMPKERFSAEFPKEGPSILRIQQVVRGDSAAYFCASSLAPVGSSYNEQFFGPGTRLTVL.

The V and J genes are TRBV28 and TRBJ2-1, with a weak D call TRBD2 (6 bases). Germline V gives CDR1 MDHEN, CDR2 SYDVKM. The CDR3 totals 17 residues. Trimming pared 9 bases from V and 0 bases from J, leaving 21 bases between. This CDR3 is CASTSAGQISSYNEQFF. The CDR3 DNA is TGTGCCAGTACCTCTGCGGGGCAGATCAGCTCCTACAATGAGCAGTTCTTC.

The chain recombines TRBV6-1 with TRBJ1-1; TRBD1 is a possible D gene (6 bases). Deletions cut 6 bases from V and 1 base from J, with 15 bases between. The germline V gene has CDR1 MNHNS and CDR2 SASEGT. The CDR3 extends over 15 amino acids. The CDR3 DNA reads TGTGCCAGCAGGGTCGACAGGCGACAGAACACTGAAGCTTTCTTT. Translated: CASRVDRRQNTEAFF.